A single TCR beta chain is shown here with its context. J gave up 4 bases and V 6 bases, and 7 bases lay outside the gene matches. Per germline, CDR1 SNHLY and CDR2 FYNNEI. This CDR3 has 15 residues. This sample is part of a study of blood T cell repertoires in COVID-19. Study-level information: Spain, Italy and the United States supplied samples that represented acute and convalescent COVID-19. Nucleic acid was either cDNA or gDNA, and it came from T cells, B-cell-depleted T cells, or PBMCs.

Generated by immunoSEQ multiplex PCR, the TCRdb table keeps only in-frame clones and is missing some. The data hold 90,000 to 120,000 clones, with roughly nine tenths observed a single time. Sequencing used peripheral blood. This sequence originates from an elderly woman with acute or convalescent COVID-19. The rearrangement joins TRBV2 to TRBJ2-3; 10 bases map to TRBD1. CDR3 in amino acids: CASRAGTGVPDTQYF. In nucleotides, the CDR3 is TGTGCCAGCAGAGCCGGGACAGGGGTCCCAGATACGCAGTATTTT.